This T cell receptor beta chain was sequenced for a study of T cell responses to AZD1222 COVID-19 vaccine. Sequencing used immunoSEQ multiplex PCR; TCRdb keeps in-frame clones, though not all of them. The sample yields about 77,000 clones, more than 90% seen once. Germline V gene sequence: CDR1 LNHNV, CDR2 YYDKDF (reference sequence). Germline trimming cut 5 bases from V and 5 bases from J; bases unmatched to any gene: 6. The CDR3 totals 14 residues. The clonotype originates from an adult who received the AZD1222 COVID-19 vaccine. Sequencing was performed on peripheral blood, taken 28 days after the second AZD1222 dose. The rearrangement joins TRBV15 to TRBJ2-4; 7 bases align to TRBD1. The CDR3 DNA is TGTGCCACCAGCCCGCTAGGACAGGAAAACATTCAGTACTTC. Amino acids: CATSPLGQENIQYF.